The entry below describes one TCR beta chain. This record comes from a study of blood T cell repertoires in COVID-19. The CDR3 covers 16 residues. Germline trimming cut 4 bases from V and 2 bases from J; bases unmatched to any gene: 4. The germline gives CDR1 SGHNT, CDR2 YYREEE (reference sequence). In the authors' methods: Nucleated cell counts were estimated from reference gene primer amplification. Some clones are missing from TCRdb's copy, which holds only in-frame ones; the method was immunoSEQ multiplex PCR. V, J and clone size were drawn from that table, and D and trimming were deduced from the DNA. The table shows nearly 200,000 clones, with about four fifths occurring only once.

The TCR comes from a woman in her seventies with active or convalescent COVID-19. Sequenced sample: peripheral blood. The chain links TRBV5-4 to TRBJ2-3; 13 bases fit TRBD2. The CDR3: CASSAGLAGVTDTQYF. CDR3 DNA: TGTGCCAGCAGCGCAGGACTAGCGGGAGTCACAGATACGCAGTATTTT.